One and the same sample provided the 27 T cell receptor beta chains below, sequenced in a study of T cells in tuberculosis. Sorting used thawed, overnight-rested PBMC stained with anti-CD3, a viability dye and GMM-loaded CD1B tetramer. The CD1B tetramers carried C32 glucose monomycolate purified from Rhodococcus equi. The table came from immunoSEQ multiplex PCR; TCRdb's copy has only in-frame clones and leaves some out. The table lists 54,000 or so clones, 81% of them singletons, with roughly 12% in the top ten. The sequenced sample was CD1b-GMM tetramer-negative cells sorted from PBMCs. The receptors originated from an adult woman with latent tuberculosis.

The rearrangement links TRBV7-6 to TRBJ2-3; D may be TRBD1 (6 bases). Germline V gene sequence: CDR1 SGHVS, CDR2 FNYEAQ. The CDR3 is 15 residues long. V was cut by 1 base and J by 4 bases, with 12 bases left in between. The CDR3 DNA sequence: TGTGCCAGCAGCTTAGTACAGGGAAACGCAGATACGCAGTATTTT. Encoded protein: CASSLVQGNADTQYF.

The V gene is TRBV9, the J gene TRBJ2-1; D perhaps matches TRBD2 (5 bases). V lost 0 bases and J lost 8, with 15 bases in between. Germline V gives CDR1 SGDLS, CDR2 YYNGEE. The CDR3 spans 15 residues. DNA for the CDR3: TGTGCCAGCAGCGTAGATGGTAGAGGGCGGGATGAGCAGTTCTTC. This sequence encodes CASSVDGRGRDEQFF.

The chain joins TRBV6-5 to TRBJ2-1, with D possibly TRBD2 on 5 matching bases. Deletions cut 6 bases from V and 4 bases from J, with 16 bases between. There are 15 residues in the CDR3. The germline V gene has CDR1 MNHEY and CDR2 SVGAGI. CDR3 sequence (DNA): TGTGCCAGCAGGGGGAGACCTGGCCAATACAATGAGCAGTTCTTC. Translating gives CASRGRPGQYNEQFF.

V usage is TRBV14 and J usage is TRBJ2-7; D may be TRBD2 (5 bases). V gave up 4 bases and J gave up 3 bases, with 10 bases separating them. The CDR3 is made up of 13 amino acids. In germline, CDR1 is SGHDN, CDR2 FVKESK. CDR3 loop: CASSLGLGYEQYF. CDR3 DNA sequence: TGTGCCAGCAGCCTCGGACTGGGCTACGAGCAGTACTTC. The full variable domain, in which reference TRBV14 and TRBJ2-7 provide the parts outside the CDR3, is EAGVTQFPSHSVIEKGQTVTLRCDPISGHDNLYWYRRVMGKEIKFLLHFVKESKQDESGMPNNRFLAERTGGTYSTLKVQPAELEDSGVYFCASSLGLGYEQYFGPGTRLTVT.

V and J are TRBV7-2 and TRBJ1-2; D remains unclear. Deletions cut 5 bases from V and 0 bases from J, with 13 bases between. Germline V CDR1 and CDR2: SGHTA, FQGNSA. The CDR3 loop spans 15 amino acids. The CDR3 DNA reads as TGTGCCAGCAGCCCCCGGGAGATTTCTAACTATGGCTACACCTTC. Translation: CASSPREISNYGYTF.

The V and J genes are TRBV27 and TRBJ1-4, with TRBD1 identical over 8 bases. This CDR3 has 14 amino acids. Germline assignment: CDR1 MNHEY and CDR2 SMNVEV (reference sequence). Trimming at V came to 6 bases and at J to 8 bases, leaving 8 bases not matched to a gene. The CDR3 spells CASSSGQGGEKLFF. The CDR3 DNA reads TGTGCCAGCAGCTCCGGACAGGGAGGGGAAAAACTGTTTTTT.

The chain joins TRBV6-1 to TRBJ1-2, with D possibly TRBD1 on 6 matching bases. This CDR3 region has 13 residues. Trimming took 5 bases from V and 8 from J, leaving 15 bases between them. Germline CDR1 is MNHNS and CDR2 is SASEGT. CDR3 bases: TGTGCCAGCAGTCCCGACAGGACGCGGGGCTACACCTTC. This codes for CASSPDRTRGYTF.

The chain links TRBV9 to TRBJ1-6; TRBD1 agrees at 7 bases. Germline lookup yields CDR1 SGDLS and CDR2 YYNGEE. Trimming at V came to 3 bases and at J to 9 bases, leaving 6 bases not matched to a gene. The CDR3 runs to 14 residues. CDR3 sequence (DNA): TGTGCCAGCAGCGGCGACAGGGTTGGTTCACCCCTCCACTTT. Translation gives CASSGDRVGSPLHF.

This clone was picked up one time. J is TRBJ1-3 and V is TRBV14, with 7 bases lining up with TRBD1. Germline trimming cut 4 bases from V and 8 bases from J; bases unmatched to any gene: 2. The CDR3 sequence is 12 residues long. Germline V CDR1 and CDR2: SGHDN, FVKESK. CDR3 coding DNA: TGTGCCAGCAGCCGACAGGGCTACACCATATATTTT. Protein sequence: CASSRQGYTIYF.

This chain links TRBV9 with TRBJ2-5, with 12 bases lining up with TRBD2. Germline V gene sequence: CDR1 SGDLS, CDR2 YYNGEE. The CDR3 extends over 16 amino acids. The V segment lost 3 bases and the J segment 2 bases; nucleotides outside the gene matches: 5. The CDR3 bases are TGTGCCAGCAGCGCCGCCCTAGCGGGAGGGCAAGAGACCCAGTACTTC. This encodes CASSAALAGGQETQYF.

The chain recombines TRBV2 with TRBJ2-3, with a weak D call TRBD2 (6 bases). The CDR3 runs 13 residues. Germline V CDR1 and CDR2: SNHLY, FYNNEI. Trimming cost V 8 bases and J 0 bases, with 9 bases left between them. The CDR3: CASDGTSTDTQYF. The DNA for the CDR3 is TGTGCCAGCGATGGGACTAGCACAGATACGCAGTATTTT.

This chain uses TRBV5-1 with TRBJ1-3; unclear D gene. With 1 base removed from V and 0 bases from J, the gap between germline ends came to 8 bases. The CDR3 spans 15 residues. Germline CDR1 and CDR2: SGHRS and YFSETQ. In DNA, the CDR3 is TGCGCCAGCAGCTTGCAGGTTAACTCTGGAAACACCATATATTTT. Translated: CASSLQVNSGNTIYF.

J is TRBJ2-6 and V is TRBV19; D not certain. V was pared by 1 base and J by 4 bases, with 5 bases between. The germline CDR1 and CDR2 sequences are LNHDA and SQIVND (reference sequence). The CDR3 extends over 14 amino acids. CDR3 nucleotides: TGTGCCAGTAGTATAGCGCGAGGGGCCAACGTCCTGACTTTC. Translating gives CASSIARGANVLTF.

The V gene is TRBV6-1, the J gene TRBJ1-5; D perhaps matches TRBD1 (5 bases). The CDR3 extends over 15 amino acids. Germline loops: CDR1 MNHNS, CDR2 SASEGT. The ends were cut back, 3 bases at V and 7 bases at J, with 16 bases in the middle. The CDR3 is CASSDGRAVKQPQHF. The CDR3 DNA follows: TGTGCCAGCAGTGATGGCAGGGCGGTTAAACAGCCCCAGCATTTT.

This chain connects TRBV27 to TRBJ2-1; 9 bases align to TRBD1. Germline loops: CDR1 MNHEY, CDR2 SMNVEV (reference sequence). The V segment lost 6 bases and the J segment 6 bases; nucleotides outside the gene matches: 12. The CDR3 consists of 16 residues. The CDR3 coding sequence is TGTGCCAGCAGGACCCCTCGGGGACAGGGTCCCAATGAGCAGTTCTTC. The encoded protein is CASRTPRGQGPNEQFF.

The chain is built from TRBV29-1 and TRBJ2-7, with 7 bases identical to TRBD1. Germline-derived CDR1 and CDR2 are SQVTM and ANQGSEA. The ends lost 4 bases at V and 3 bases at J; junction bases unmatched: 9. The CDR3 spans 14 residues. Written as DNA, the CDR3 is TGCAGCGTTGCTCCCTCTACAGGGGACTACGAGCAGTACTTC. Its protein product is CSVAPSTGDYEQYF.

CDR3 coding DNA: TGCGCCAGCAGCGCTAGCGGGAACACAGATACGCAGTATTTT. Its protein product is CASSASGNTDTQYF. The chain combines TRBV5-1 with TRBJ2-3, with 9 nucleotides matching TRBD2. After removal of 4 bases from V and 2 bases from J, the junction contained 2 bases not matched to a gene. The CDR3 covers 14 residues. CDR1 and CDR2 from the germline V gene are SGHRS and YFSETQ.

This clone was seen just once. The chain combines TRBV6-5 with TRBJ1-5; D gene uncertain. Trimming removed 0 bases at V and 6 bases at J, with 9 bases between. Germline V lookup: CDR1 MNHEY, CDR2 SVGAGI. The CDR3 has 14 amino acids. This chain's CDR3 is CASSYSRIGQPQHF. In DNA form, the CDR3 reads TGTGCCAGCAGTTACTCGAGGATCGGTCAGCCCCAGCATTTT.

The chain couples TRBV2 to TRBJ1-2, with D possibly being TRBD1 (6 bases). Per the germline V gene, CDR1 is SNHLY and CDR2 is FYNNEI. Trimming took 3 bases from V and 0 from J, leaving 11 bases between them. This CDR3 spans 15 amino acids. The CDR3 reads CASSEAAGANYGYTF. The DNA of the CDR3 is TGTGCCAGCAGTGAGGCGGCAGGGGCTAACTATGGCTACACCTTC.

The chain carries TRBV19 and TRBJ1-4; D is unresolved. Germline V CDR1 and CDR2: LNHDA, SQIVND (reference sequence). CDR3 length: 15 amino acids. Trimming took 4 bases from V and 5 from J, leaving 14 bases between them. The CDR3 coding sequence is TGTGCCAGTAGTAGGTCGGTCCTCGGGAATGAAAAACTGTTTTTT. Translation gives CASSRSVLGNEKLFF.

The CDR3 DNA follows: TGTGCCAGCAGCAGGTCCCAGGATCAGCCCCAGCATTTT. Protein sequence: CASSRSQDQPQHF. The chain links TRBV6-6 to TRBJ1-5; D gene unclear. Germline CDR1 is MNHNY and CDR2 is SVGAGI (reference sequence). V was cut by 6 bases and J by 5 bases, with 11 bases left in between. There are 13 residues in the CDR3.

V is TRBV7-9 and J is TRBJ2-7; 7 positions agree with TRBD2. J was trimmed by 5 bases and V by 5 bases; bases with no gene match: 9. Germline-derived CDR1 and CDR2 are SEHNR and FQNEAQ (reference sequence). The CDR3 is 14 residues long. The CDR3 loop is CASSRRLAPNEQYF. The CDR3 DNA reads TGTGCCAGCAGCCGACGACTAGCCCCCAACGAGCAGTACTTC.

The chain recombines TRBV19 with TRBJ1-5; 8 bases fit TRBD1. J was trimmed by 7 bases and V by 8 bases; bases with no gene match: 10. The CDR3 covers 14 residues. Germline V gene sequence: CDR1 LNHDA, CDR2 SQIVND (reference sequence). The CDR3 DNA is TGTGCCAGTTCAAGGACAGGGATCAGCCAGCCCCAGCATTTT. Protein: CASSRTGISQPQHF.

The chain carries TRBV7-3 and TRBJ1-6; the match to TRBD1 covers 7 bases. The junction had 1 base not matched to a gene; V was cut back by 5 bases and J by 6 bases. The CDR3 totals 13 residues. Germline V gene data show CDR1 as SGHTA and CDR2 as FQGTGA. For the CDR3, the DNA is TGTGCCAGCAGCAGGGGGCCTAATTCACCCCTCCACTTT. Residues: CASSRGPNSPLHF. The full variable domain, completed using reference TRBV7-3 and TRBJ1-6, is GAGVSQTPSNKVTEKGKYVELRCDPISGHTALYWYRQSLGQGPEFLIYFQGTGAADDSGLPNDRFFAVRPEGSVSTLKIQRTERGDSAVYLCASSRGPNSPLHFGNGTRLTVT.

The rearrangement links TRBV5-4 to TRBJ1-2; 8 bases align to TRBD1. The CDR3 length is 15 residues. V was pared by 1 base and J by 0 bases, with 2 bases of the junction left unmatched. The germline V gene encodes CDR1 SGHNT and CDR2 YYREEE (reference sequence). DNA of the CDR3: TGTGCCAGCAGCTTGAGGACAGGGACTAACTATGGCTACACCTTC. Residues: CASSLRTGTNYGYTF.

This clone was detected once. The rearrangement links TRBV7-2 to TRBJ1-2; D may be TRBD1 (5 bases). CDR1 and CDR2 from the germline V gene are SGHTA and FQGNSA. This CDR3 is built from 15 residues. V was shortened by 3 bases and J by 4 bases, with 15 bases between the two germline ends. The DNA for the CDR3 is TGTGCCAGCAGCTTGGGGGGGAGCTTTTTCTATGGCTACACCTTC. Translation gives CASSLGGSFFYGYTF. The full variable domain, rest sourced from reference TRBV7-2 and TRBJ1-2, is GAGVSQSPSNKVTEKGKDVELRCDPISGHTALYWYRQSLGQGLEFLIYFQGNSAPDKSGLPSDRFSAERTGGSVSTLTIQRTQQEDSAVYLCASSLGGSFFYGYTFGSGTRLTVV.

The J gene is TRBJ1-4, the V gene TRBV4-3, with D possibly being TRBD1 (6 bases). The CDR3 is 15 residues long. Germline CDR1 is LGHNA and CDR2 is YSLEER. Trimming left V 3 bases short and J 1 base short, with 9 bases between. The DNA of the CDR3 is TGCGCCAGCAGCCATAGCAGGGGAACTAATGAAAAACTGTTTTTT. This translates into CASSHSRGTNEKLFF.